This T cell receptor (beta chain) stems from a study of blood T cell repertoires in COVID-19. In the study overall: Specimens from acute and convalescent COVID-19 originated in the United States, Italy and Spain.

As processed by the authors: How many nucleated cells were present was estimated from reference gene primer amplification. Profiled with immunoSEQ multiplex PCR; TCRdb holds only in-frame clones, not every one. Clonal size and the V and J genes are those of that table, whereas D and trimming came from the DNA. The sample includes approximately 90,000 clones, around nine tenths seen only once; the top ten take 7% to 7.5%. Trimming cost V 3 bases and J 1 base; bases outside gene matches: 8. There are 17 residues in the CDR3. Looked up from germline, CDR1 is LNHDA and CDR2 is SQIVND (reference sequence).

This TCR was recovered from a man in his 60s with acute or convalescent COVID-19. The chain couples TRBV19 to TRBJ2-2, with 7 bases identical to TRBD1. Sequences were obtained from peripheral blood. The CDR3 nucleotides read TGTGCCAGTAGTATCAGACCCGGGACAGAGAACACCGGGGAGCTGTTTTTT. This codes for CASSIRPGTENTGELFF.